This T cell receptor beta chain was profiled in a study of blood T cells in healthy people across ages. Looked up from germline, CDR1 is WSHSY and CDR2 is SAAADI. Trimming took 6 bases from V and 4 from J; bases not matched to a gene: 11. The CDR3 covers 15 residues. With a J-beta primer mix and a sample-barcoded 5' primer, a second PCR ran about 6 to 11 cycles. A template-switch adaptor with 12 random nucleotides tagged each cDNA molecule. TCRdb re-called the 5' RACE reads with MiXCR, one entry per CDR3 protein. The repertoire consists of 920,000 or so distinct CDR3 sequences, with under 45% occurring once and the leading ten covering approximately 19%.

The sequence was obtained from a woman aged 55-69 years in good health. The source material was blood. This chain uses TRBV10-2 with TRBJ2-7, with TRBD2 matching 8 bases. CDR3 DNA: TGCGCCAGCAGCAAGACTAGCGCCACCTCTTACGAGCAGTACTTC. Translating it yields CASSKTSATSYEQYF.